This T cell receptor beta chain was documented in a study of technical replicates of blood from a handful of donors. Germline values: CDR1 SQVTM, CDR2 ANQGSEA. Trimming removed 6 bases at V and 1 base at J, with 13 bases between. CDR3 size: 14 residues. This clone was observed a few times. Repertoires were generated with immunoSEQ multiplex PCR, while TCRdb's copy carries only in-frame clones and drops some. The repertoire holds under 20,000 clones, with around 80% as singletons. Sequenced: PBMCs. The chain links TRBV29-1 to TRBJ1-5; D remains unclear. The sequence came from a human donor in good health. CDR3 protein: CSVGEGYSNQPQHF. For the CDR3, the DNA is TGCAGCGTGGGAGAAGGGTACAGCAATCAGCCCCAGCATTTT. Filled out from reference TRBV29-1 and TRBJ1-5, the complete variable domain reads SAVISQKPSRDICQRGTSLTIQCQVDSQVTMMFWYRQQPGQSLTLIATANQGSEATYESGFVIDKFPISRPNLTFSTLTVSNMSPEDSSIYLCSVGEGYSNQPQHFGDGTRLSIL.